Listed below are T cell receptor beta chains from one sample, sequenced in a study of T cell responses to AZD1222 COVID-19 vaccine. Clones were read by immunoSEQ multiplex PCR, and TCRdb kept only the in-frame ones, dropping some. This repertoire shows about 60,000 clones, 80% to 90% found once; its top ten account for 6.9%. The sequenced sample was peripheral blood, obtained 28 days after the second AZD1222 dose. The source is an adult who received the AZD1222 COVID-19 vaccine. CDR3s include the opening cysteine and the closing phenylalanine or tryptophan. Fields, in order: D gene, V gene, clone size, J gene, CDR3 DNA, CDR3 protein. A D gene is named only where the DNA matches it firmly. The listing skips clone size in some rows; elsewhere it reads once, few, many or a size class.

d_gene: -; v_gene: TRBV10-3; abundance: -; j_gene: TRBJ2-3; CDR3nt: TGTGCCATCAGTGAGTCGAAGGGGACAGATACGCAGTATTTT; CDR3aa: CAISESKGTDTQYF
d_gene: TRBD1; v_gene: TRBV5-4; abundance: -; j_gene: TRBJ2-7; CDR3nt: TGTGCCAGCAGCCCCTACAGGGGTTCCTACGAGCAGTACTTC; CDR3aa: CASSPYRGSYEQYF
d_gene: -; v_gene: TRBV18; abundance: -; j_gene: TRBJ1-4; CDR3nt: TGTGCCAGCTCACCACGGGAGACAGTGAATTTTGCAACTAATGAAAAACTGTTTTTT; CDR3aa: CASSPRETVNFATNEKLFF
d_gene: TRBD1; v_gene: TRBV2; abundance: -; j_gene: TRBJ1-5; CDR3nt: TGTGCCAGCAGTGAAGTAAGGAGGGGGCGCGGTCAGCCCCAGCATTTT; CDR3aa: CASSEVRRGRGQPQHF
d_gene: -; v_gene: TRBV5-4; abundance: few; j_gene: TRBJ1-2; CDR3nt: TGTGCCGCGGGGGGCGGCTATGGCTACACCTTC; CDR3aa: CAAGGGYGYTF
d_gene: TRBD1; v_gene: TRBV4-3; abundance: -; j_gene: TRBJ2-3; CDR3nt: TGCGCCAGCAGCCAAAGGGGGCAGTCCAGCACAGATACGCAGTATTTT; CDR3aa: CASSQRGQSSTDTQYF
d_gene: -; v_gene: TRBV2; abundance: -; j_gene: TRBJ1-5; CDR3nt: TGTGCCACCCAGGCGGAGGGCAATCAGCCCCAGCATTTT; CDR3aa: CATQAEGNQPQHF
d_gene: -; v_gene: TRBV30; abundance: -; j_gene: TRBJ2-2; CDR3nt: TGTGCCTGGAGTGTACCCCTCCAAAAGACTTCGGTCAGAGGATGGTCAGGCACCGGGGAGCTGTTTTTT; CDR3aa: CAWSVPLQKTSVRGWSGTGELFF
d_gene: -; v_gene: TRBV3-1/TRBV3-2; abundance: -; j_gene: TRBJ2-2; CDR3nt: TGTGCCAGCAGTTGGAACACCGGGGAGCTGTTTTTT; CDR3aa: CASSWNTGELFF
d_gene: TRBD1; v_gene: TRBV18; abundance: -; j_gene: TRBJ1-1; CDR3nt: TGTGCCAGCTCACCTGGACAGGGGGACGCTTTCTTT; CDR3aa: CASSPGQGDAFF
d_gene: -; v_gene: TRBV6-5; abundance: -; j_gene: TRBJ2-7; CDR3nt: TGTGCCAGCAGGTCCCCCTACGAGCAGTACTTC; CDR3aa: CASRSPYEQYF
d_gene: -; v_gene: TRBV3-1/TRBV3-2; abundance: once; j_gene: TRBJ2-7; CDR3nt: TGTGCCAGCAGCCAGGGTGGTAACGAGCAGTACTTC; CDR3aa: CASSQGGNEQYF
d_gene: -; v_gene: TRBV11-2; abundance: -; j_gene: TRBJ1-4; CDR3nt: TGTGCCAGCAGCTTGAGGGCGAGGGGTAATGAAAAACTGTTTTTT; CDR3aa: CASSLRARGNEKLFF
d_gene: -; v_gene: TRBV6-5; abundance: -; j_gene: TRBJ2-5; CDR3nt: TGTGCCAGCATCCTAAGGGGGGGCCTAGAGACCCAGTACTTC; CDR3aa: CASILRGGLETQYF
d_gene: -; v_gene: TRBV6-5; abundance: -; j_gene: TRBJ1-5; CDR3nt: TGTGCCAGCAGCCTCGTCAGCAATCAGCCCCAGCATTTT; CDR3aa: CASSLVSNQPQHF
d_gene: -; v_gene: TRBV18; abundance: -; j_gene: TRBJ1-2; CDR3nt: TGTGCCAGCTCACCATCCCGGACAGCGGATGGCTACACCTTC; CDR3aa: CASSPSRTADGYTF
d_gene: TRBD2; v_gene: TRBV5-1; abundance: -; j_gene: TRBJ2-1; CDR3nt: TGCGCCAGCAGCAGCGGGACTAGCGGGGGTTACAATGAGCAGTTCTTC; CDR3aa: CASSSGTSGGYNEQFF
d_gene: -; v_gene: TRBV5-6; abundance: -; j_gene: TRBJ1-5; CDR3nt: TGTGCCAGCAGCCTCTCAGGGGTTAGCAATCAGCCCCAGCATTTT; CDR3aa: CASSLSGVSNQPQHF
d_gene: -; v_gene: TRBV10-2; abundance: -; j_gene: TRBJ1-5; CDR3nt: TGCGCCAGCAGTGTTGGGGGGCGACAGCCCCAGCATTTT; CDR3aa: CASSVGGRQPQHF
d_gene: TRBD1; v_gene: TRBV27; abundance: -; j_gene: TRBJ2-7; CDR3nt: TGTGCCAGCAGTTTGCTCCGACAGGGGTACGGCGAGCAGTACTTC; CDR3aa: CASSLLRQGYGEQYF
d_gene: -; v_gene: TRBV7-6; abundance: -; j_gene: TRBJ1-5; CDR3nt: TGTGCCAGCAGCTATCTGACAATTAGCAATCAGCCCCAGCATTTT; CDR3aa: CASSYLTISNQPQHF
d_gene: -; v_gene: TRBV18; abundance: -; j_gene: TRBJ1-5; CDR3nt: TGTGCCAGCTCACCAGGGTATAGCAATCAGCCCCAGCATTTT; CDR3aa: CASSPGYSNQPQHF
d_gene: -; v_gene: TRBV18; abundance: -; j_gene: TRBJ1-2; CDR3nt: TGTGCCAGCTCACCGGGAGTGGATGGCTACACCTTC; CDR3aa: CASSPGVDGYTF
d_gene: TRBD1; v_gene: TRBV18; abundance: -; j_gene: TRBJ2-1; CDR3nt: TGTGCCAGCTCACCCCCGGGACAGGGAAGAAATGAGCAGTTCTTC; CDR3aa: CASSPPGQGRNEQFF
d_gene: TRBD1; v_gene: TRBV12-3/TRBV12-4; abundance: -; j_gene: TRBJ2-1; CDR3nt: TGTGCCAGCAGTTTAACCAACCAGGGGGCCGAGTTCTTC; CDR3aa: CASSLTNQGAEFF
d_gene: -; v_gene: TRBV11-2; abundance: -; j_gene: TRBJ1-2; CDR3nt: TGTGCCAGCACCTCGGGACTGAACTATGGCTACACCTTC; CDR3aa: CASTSGLNYGYTF
d_gene: TRBD1; v_gene: TRBV27; abundance: -; j_gene: TRBJ1-5; CDR3nt: TGTGCCAGCAGTTTTAGACAGGGGAATCAGCCCCAGCATTTT; CDR3aa: CASSFRQGNQPQHF
d_gene: -; v_gene: TRBV19; abundance: -; j_gene: TRBJ1-1; CDR3nt: TGTGCCAGTAGGATGGGGACTGAAGCTTTCTTT; CDR3aa: CASRMGTEAFF
d_gene: -; v_gene: TRBV9; abundance: -; j_gene: TRBJ2-3; CDR3nt: TGTGCCAGCAGCGCGGACAGCCGCACAGATACGCAGTATTTT; CDR3aa: CASSADSRTDTQYF
d_gene: -; v_gene: TRBV11-3; abundance: -; j_gene: TRBJ2-2; CDR3nt: TGTGCCAGCAGCTTAGATCTCGGGGGCCAGAACACCGGGGAGCTGTTTTTT; CDR3aa: CASSLDLGGQNTGELFF
d_gene: TRBD1; v_gene: TRBV2; abundance: -; j_gene: TRBJ1-6; CDR3nt: TGTGCCAGCAGTGGGACAGGGGTTGGTTCACCCCTCCACTTT; CDR3aa: CASSGTGVGSPLHF
d_gene: TRBD2; v_gene: TRBV7-9; abundance: -; j_gene: TRBJ2-1; CDR3nt: TGTGCCATCGGACTAGCGGGAGGCAATGAGCAGTTCTTC; CDR3aa: CAIGLAGGNEQFF
d_gene: -; v_gene: TRBV21-1; abundance: -; j_gene: TRBJ1-3; CDR3nt: TGTGCCAGCAGCAAAGAGGAGGGGACAGGGCCACCGTCTGGAAACACCATATATTTT; CDR3aa: CASSKEEGTGPPSGNTIYF
d_gene: -; v_gene: TRBV4-2; abundance: -; j_gene: TRBJ1-2; CDR3nt: TGTGCCAGCAGCCAAGATGACAGCAACTATGGCTACACCTTC; CDR3aa: CASSQDDSNYGYTF
d_gene: -; v_gene: TRBV27; abundance: once; j_gene: TRBJ2-3; CDR3nt: TGTGCCAGCAGTTTATTACCTAGCACAGATACGCAGTATTTT; CDR3aa: CASSLLPSTDTQYF
d_gene: -; v_gene: TRBV13; abundance: -; j_gene: TRBJ1-3; CDR3nt: TGTGCCAGCAGCCTCACAGGGTCAGGAAACACCATATATTTT; CDR3aa: CASSLTGSGNTIYF
d_gene: TRBD1; v_gene: TRBV2; abundance: -; j_gene: TRBJ1-1; CDR3nt: TGTGCCAGCAGTGAATCCGGACAGGGTCGAGCTTTCTTT; CDR3aa: CASSESGQGRAFF
d_gene: -; v_gene: TRBV20-1; abundance: -; j_gene: TRBJ1-2; CDR3nt: TGCAGTGCTAGAGATTTGGTCGGCTACACCTTC; CDR3aa: CSARDLVGYTF
d_gene: -; v_gene: TRBV7-2; abundance: -; j_gene: TRBJ2-1; CDR3nt: TGTGCCAGCAGCTTGGGGGCTCGCGGCAATGAGCAGTTCTTC; CDR3aa: CASSLGARGNEQFF
d_gene: -; v_gene: TRBV7-2; abundance: -; j_gene: TRBJ1-3; CDR3nt: TGTGCCAGCAGCCCATGGACAGACTGGGGGGGAAACACCATATATTTT; CDR3aa: CASSPWTDWGGNTIYF
d_gene: -; v_gene: TRBV11-2; abundance: -; j_gene: TRBJ1-2; CDR3nt: TGTGCCAGCAGCTCTAACAGGGTCGCATCTGGCTACACCTTC; CDR3aa: CASSSNRVASGYTF
d_gene: -; v_gene: TRBV19; abundance: few; j_gene: TRBJ2-7; CDR3nt: TGTGCCAGTAGTATTCGGGACGAGCAGTACTTC; CDR3aa: CASSIRDEQYF
d_gene: TRBD2; v_gene: TRBV28; abundance: -; j_gene: TRBJ2-2; CDR3nt: TGTGCCAGCAGCCTTTTACTAGCGGGAGACACCGGGGAGCTGTTTTTT; CDR3aa: CASSLLLAGDTGELFF
d_gene: TRBD2; v_gene: TRBV12-5; abundance: -; j_gene: TRBJ2-3; CDR3nt: TGTGCTAGTGGTTTGGGTGCTAGCGGGGGGCTAGATACGCAGTATTTT; CDR3aa: CASGLGASGGLDTQYF
d_gene: -; v_gene: TRBV28; abundance: -; j_gene: TRBJ2-5; CDR3nt: TGTGCCAGCAGCCCCCTCGACAGGTTCCAAGAGACCCAGTACTTC; CDR3aa: CASSPLDRFQETQYF
d_gene: -; v_gene: TRBV27; abundance: few; j_gene: TRBJ1-5; CDR3nt: TGTGCCAGCAGTCCGAGGGAGAGTCAGCCCCAGCATTTT; CDR3aa: CASSPRESQPQHF
d_gene: -; v_gene: TRBV19; abundance: -; j_gene: TRBJ2-1; CDR3nt: TGTGCCAGTAGTCCTACGGGACACGGCTACAATGAGCAGTTCTTC; CDR3aa: CASSPTGHGYNEQFF
d_gene: TRBD2; v_gene: TRBV9; abundance: once; j_gene: TRBJ2-7; CDR3nt: TGTGCCAGCAGCGTGACTAGCGGGAGTCTCGAGCAGTACTTC; CDR3aa: CASSVTSGSLEQYF